This record covers a single T cell receptor beta chain. Trimming took off 3 bases at V and 0 bases at J, with 15 bases between the two ends. CDR1 is ENHRY and CDR2 is SYGVKD in the germline V gene. CDR3 size: 17 residues. This record belongs to a study of human T cells and chemical hapten exposure. TCRdb re-derived calls from the RACE reads in MiXCR, one entry per CDR3 protein. The sample lists 110,000 or so distinct CDR3 sequences, 9.2% occurring once. Documented time point: patch test 2, 6 weeks after DPC sensitization. Sample treatment: therapeutic diphenylcyclopropenone sensitization with weekly scalp DPC.

This TCR derives from a woman aged 40 to 50 with alopecia areata. Some clones in this sample may be carry-over from other donors' samples. The sequencing used whole blood, collected in connection with sensitization to the hapten diphenylcyclopropenone (DPC). This chain uses TRBV10-3 with TRBJ1-5, with D maybe TRBD1 (6 bases). The CDR3 DNA sequence: TGTGCCATCAGTGAAACCCTCAGGGGCTATAGCAATCAGCCCCAGCATTTT. Translating it yields CAISETLRGYSNQPQHF.